This T cell receptor (beta chain) was profiled in a study of blood T cells in healthy people across ages. The second PCR ran about 6 to 11 cycles with a sample-barcoded 5' primer and J-beta primers. Using its own MiXCR run on the 5' RACE reads, TCRdb lists one record per CDR3 protein. Among 710,000 or so distinct CDR3 sequences listed, approximately 31% were seen once. Germline CDR1 and CDR2: MDHEN and SYDVKM. There are 13 residues in the CDR3. With 3 bases removed from V and 5 bases from J, the gap between germline ends came to 10 bases. This clonotype was counted at least ten times. This chain connects TRBV28 to TRBJ2-5, with D hard to call. The specimen sequenced was blood. The receptor's source is a woman older than 75 in good health. The CDR3 sequence is CASSFGFGETQYF. In DNA, the CDR3 is TGTGCCAGCAGTTTTGGTTTTGGGGAGACCCAGTACTTC.